Listed below are T cell receptor beta chains from one sample, sequenced in a study of shared clonotypes between healthy human individuals. Some clones are missing from TCRdb's copy, which holds only in-frame ones; the method was immunoSEQ multiplex PCR. The table includes over a million clones, roughly 96% detected once. The sequenced material came from naive CD4+ T cells sorted from blood. These receptors all come from a man younger than 40 in good health. Both conserved end residues are part of each CDR3. Each record gives: CDR3 length, V gene, J gene, D gene, clone size, CDR3 DNA, CDR3 protein. D genes are given only for firm matches. Some rows mark clone size as missing; the rest say once, few, many or name a class of expanded clone.

>14|TRBV11-3|TRBJ2-1|.|.
TGTGCCAGCAGCTTTGGCGGCGAATACAATGAGCAGTTCTTC
CASSFGGEYNEQFF
>16|TRBV27|TRBJ2-1|TRBD2|.
TGTGCCAGCAGTTTTGGGCGGGAGGGCCGGGGCAATGAGCAGTTCTTC
CASSFGREGRGNEQFF
>13|TRBV19|TRBJ2-7|.|.
TGTGCCAGTAGTAGGGAGCCCGACTACGAGCAGTACTTC
CASSREPDYEQYF
>15|TRBV29-1|TRBJ2-2|TRBD2|.
TGCAGCGTGGGGGTAGCGGGAGTAGGTTTCGGGGAGCTGTTTTTT
CSVGVAGVGFGELFF
>13|TRBV28|TRBJ2-7|.|.
TGTGCCAGCCGCAGGGAGTCCTCCCACGAGCAGTACTTC
CASRRESSHEQYF
>14|TRBV5-1|TRBJ1-1|.|.
TGCGCCAGCAGCCTGGACAGCCGAGGGACTGAAGCTTTCTTT
CASSLDSRGTEAFF
>15|TRBV6-1|TRBJ1-1|.|.
TGTGCCAGCAGTGACGCCAGGGCCCGGAACACTGAAGCTTTCTTT
CASSDARARNTEAFF
>14|TRBV7-9|TRBJ1-4|TRBD1|.
TGTGCCAGCAGCTACGGGACAGGGGAGGAAAAACTGTTTTTT
CASSYGTGEEKLFF
>15|TRBV6-1|TRBJ2-5|.|.
TGTGCCAGCAGTGTCATTCAGGGGACCCCAGAGACCCAGTACTTC
CASSVIQGTPETQYF
>13|TRBV18|TRBJ1-4|.|.
TGTGCCAGCTCACTCCGGGACGGTGAAAAACTGTTTTTT
CASSLRDGEKLFF
>15|TRBV2|TRBJ2-7|TRBD2|.
TGTGCCAGCAGAGGGGGACTAGCCGGATTGTACGAGCAGTACTTC
CASRGGLAGLYEQYF
>12|TRBV18|TRBJ1-2|.|.
TGTGCCAGCTCACCACTTGAGGGGCGTTACACCTTC
CASSPLEGRYTF
>15|TRBV5-4|TRBJ1-2|TRBD1|.
TGTGCCAGCAGCCTGAAGCGGCAGGGGGCGGGCGGCTACACCTTC
CASSLKRQGAGGYTF
>17|TRBV5-1|TRBJ2-2|TRBD1|once
TGCGCCAGCAGCTTACTGACAGGGGGAAGGAACACCGGGGAGCTGTTTTTT
CASSLLTGGRNTGELFF
>12|TRBV7-2|TRBJ2-7|.|.
TGTGCCAGCAGCTATGGCGGGCGCGAGCAGTACTTC
CASSYGGREQYF
>15|TRBV6-1|TRBJ2-1|.|.
TGTGCCAGCAGTGTGGACTCGAGCTCCTACAATGAGCAGTTCTTC
CASSVDSSSYNEQFF
>12|TRBV21-1|TRBJ2-7|.|.
TGTGCCAGCAGCAAAAAGGGGAACAAGCAGTACTTC
CASSKKGNKQYF
>14|TRBV7-9|TRBJ2-1|TRBD1|.
TGTGCCAGCAGCCCGGGACAGGGATGGAATGAGCAGTTCTTC
CASSPGQGWNEQFF
>16|TRBV5-1|TRBJ1-4|.|.
TGCGCCAGCAGCTTGGGTCCAGGACTAACTAATGAAAAACTGTTTTTT
CASSLGPGLTNEKLFF
>14|TRBV2|TRBJ1-2|.|.
TGTGCCAGCCGGAATAGGGCGGGGCTCTATGGCTACACCTTC
CASRNRAGLYGYTF
>13|TRBV5-6|TRBJ2-7|TRBD1|.
TGTGCCAGCAGCGGGGACAGGGGCTACGAGCAGTACTTC
CASSGDRGYEQYF
>15|TRBV5-1|TRBJ1-1|.|.
TGCGCCAGCAGCAAAACCCCTAGGGAGAACACTGAAGCTTTCTTT
CASSKTPRENTEAFF
>14|TRBV19|TRBJ2-3|.|once
TGTGCCAGTAGTATGACACCTAGCACAGATACGCAGTATTTT
CASSMTPSTDTQYF
>14|TRBV5-5|TRBJ2-1|TRBD2|.
TGTGCCAGCAGCTTGATGAGTGCGGGGGAGGAGCAGTTCTTC
CASSLMSAGEEQFF
>14|TRBV29-1|TRBJ2-3|TRBD2|.
TGCAGCGTTGTACGGGGGGGTGATAAAGATACGCAGTATTTT
CSVVRGGDKDTQYF
>14|TRBV10-3|TRBJ1-1|.|.
TGTGCCATCAGTGATACAGGGCTGGGTACTGAAGCTTTCTTT
CAISDTGLGTEAFF
>15|TRBV7-2|TRBJ2-1|TRBD2|.
TGTGCCAGCAGCCGAGATATGACGGGAGGGACTCAGCAGTTCTTC
CASSRDMTGGTQQFF
>15|TRBV5-1|TRBJ2-1|.|.
TGCGCCAGCAGTCCCGGGACTCGCTCCTACAATGAGCAGTTCTTC
CASSPGTRSYNEQFF
>14|TRBV18|TRBJ2-5|.|.
TGTGCCAGCTCACCACCGGGGCCCCAAGAGACCCAGTACTTC
CASSPPGPQETQYF
>18|TRBV7-9|TRBJ2-1|.|.
TGTGCCAGCAGCTTAGGCGAGGCGGGTCGACCCCGCTACAATGAGCAGTTCTTC
CASSLGEAGRPRYNEQFF
>14|TRBV9|TRBJ2-7|.|once
TGTGCCAGCAGCGTAGACAGCGGAGCCTACGAGCAGTACTTC
CASSVDSGAYEQYF
>15|TRBV27|TRBJ1-5|.|.
TGTGCCAGCAGTTTAGGCAGGACCCGCAATCAGCCCCAGCATTTT
CASSLGRTRNQPQHF
>13|TRBV2|TRBJ2-3|.|.
TGTGCCAGCAGTGCGGAGCGGACGGATACGCAGTATTTT
CASSAERTDTQYF
>17|TRBV19|TRBJ2-1|.|.
TGTGCCAGTAGTAAAACGCCCGCCGGGACCCCCATATCTGAGCAGTTCTTC
CASSKTPAGTPISEQFF
>15|TRBV2|TRBJ2-1|TRBD2|.
TGTGCCGGACGGGGGGAGGTTCATCCCGACAATGAGCAGTTCTTC
CAGRGEVHPDNEQFF
>14|TRBV6-6|TRBJ1-1|.|.
TGTGCCAGCAGTCAGGACACTATGAACACTGAAGCTTTCTTT
CASSQDTMNTEAFF
>20|TRBV23-1|TRBJ1-4|TRBD1|.
TGCGCCAGCAGTCAAGGCGGGATGGAGACAGGGGAGTTTCTTAATGAAAAACTGTTTTTT
CASSQGGMETGEFLNEKLFF
>16|TRBV27|TRBJ2-1|TRBD2|once
TGTGCCAGCAGTGCCCGGACTAGCGCACGTTTCAATGAGCAGTTCTTC
CASSARTSARFNEQFF
>15|TRBV11-2|TRBJ2-6|.|.
TGTGCCAGCAGGTTTTTTGGCTCTGGGGCCAACGTCCTGACTTTC
CASRFFGSGANVLTF
>15|TRBV9|TRBJ2-7|.|.
TGTGCCAGCAGCGTAGCCGTAGCTGGGGCCTACGAGCAGTACTTC
CASSVAVAGAYEQYF
>12|TRBV5-4|TRBJ2-3|.|.
TGTGCCAGCAGCGTGGACACAGATACGCAGTATTTT
CASSVDTDTQYF
>16|TRBV7-2|TRBJ1-1|.|.
TGTGCCAGCAGCTCATATATAATCGACCGAAACACTGAAGCTTTCTTT
CASSSYIIDRNTEAFF
>15|TRBV2|TRBJ1-5|.|.
TGTGCCAGCAGACAGGGATCCAGGGGCAATCAGCCCCAGCATTTT
CASRQGSRGNQPQHF